This T cell receptor beta chain was profiled in a study of identical twins. Broader study findings: Weaker excess sharing between twins was seen in beta out-of-frame sequences. The analysis was cross-sectional rather than longitudinal within donors.

Everyone who donated was a healthy Caucasian. On this clonotype itself: The antigen is unknown.

Trimming took 4 bases from V and 9 from J, leaving 7 bases between them. The CDR3 length is 10 residues. The germline V gene has CDR1 LGHDT and CDR2 YNNKEL (reference sequence). TCRdb fed the 5' RACE reads into MiXCR, producing one record per CDR3 protein. The table includes about 210,000 distinct CDR3 sequences, roughly 10% detected once. Source material: memory (CD45RO+) T cells sorted from blood. V is TRBV3-1 and J is TRBJ2-7; D tentatively fits TRBD1 or TRBD2 (5 bases each). This TCR derives from a woman in her late teens or twenties in good health. In nucleotides, the CDR3 is TGTGCCAGCAGCCGGGACGGGCAGTACTTC. It specifies CASSRDGQYF.